What follows are 2 T cell receptor beta chains derived from one specimen sequenced in a study of graft-versus-host responses after intestinal transplantation. Sequenced by immunoSEQ multiplex PCR; TCRdb stores in-frame clones only, minus some. The sample carries under 9,000 clones, roughly 70% recorded once. Graft tissue processing released intraepithelial and lamina propria lymphocytes. Sequencing used ileum tissue, obtained 494 days after intestinal transplant. The origin of the receptors is a human patient who received an intestinal transplant, so some T cells may come from the graft donor.

In this sample, this clone turned up once. This chain joins TRBV9 and TRBJ2-7, with a possible D match to TRBD2 (6 bases). Germline V gene data show CDR1 as SGDLS and CDR2 as YYNGEE. Trimming took 0 bases from V and 3 from J, leaving 13 bases between them. The CDR3 is 15 residues long. The CDR3 coding sequence is TGTGCCAGCAGCGTAGGGCAGGGAGGAATCTACGAGCAGTACTTC. It encodes CASSVGQGGIYEQYF.

The V gene is TRBV11-3, the J gene TRBJ2-6; D uncertain. Per germline, CDR1 SGHNT and CDR2 YENEEA. The length of the CDR3 is 18 residues. V lost 5 bases and J 5 bases, leaving 22 bases between the germline ends. The CDR3 reads CASSIAASRQSRANVLTF. Here the CDR3 DNA reads TGTGCCAGCAGCATAGCAGCATCTCGACAAAGTCGGGCCAACGTCCTGACTTTC. Looking up the rest from reference TRBV11-3 and TRBJ2-6 gives the full variable domain: EAGVVQSPRYKIIEKKQPVAFWCNPISGHNTLYWYLQNLGQGPELLIRYENEEAVDDSQLPKDRFSAERLKGVDSTLKIQPAELGDSAVYLCASSIAASRQSRANVLTFGAGSRLTVL.